Each of the 15 T cell receptor beta chains below was sequenced from the same sample in a study of blood T cell repertoires in COVID-19. Sequencing used immunoSEQ multiplex PCR; TCRdb keeps in-frame clones, though not all of them. The repertoire includes fewer than 80,000 clones, approximately 90% of them detected once, and 9.1% sits in the top ten. The sample comprised peripheral blood. Receptors were obtained from a human donor in a cohort sampled during active COVID-19.

The gene calls are TRBV6-5 and TRBJ1-2; D is uncertain. The germline V gene has CDR1 MNHEY and CDR2 SVGAGI. Trimming took 6 bases from V and 8 from J, leaving 13 bases between them. CDR3 length equals 12 residues. CDR3 sequence: CASSYRAGGYTF. CDR3 nucleotides: TGTGCCAGCAGCTACCGAGCGGGAGGCTACACCTTC.

This clone was recorded once. The chain uses TRBV21-1 and TRBJ2-5; the tabulated D call, TRBD1, remains unverified against the DNA. TRBV21-1 is an annotated pseudogene. CDR3 length: 13 residues. CDR3 nucleotide sequence: TGTGCCAGCAGCGGGGGCCACCAAGAGACCCAGTACTTC. Translation: CASSGGHQETQYF.

The chain is built from TRBV29-1 and TRBJ1-6, with D perhaps matching TRBD1 (5 bases). V was pared by 6 bases and J by 5 bases, with 11 bases between. Germline V gives CDR1 SQVTM, CDR2 ANQGSEA. The CDR3 spans 13 residues. CDR3 region: CSVAWGDNSPLHF. CDR3 DNA: TGCAGCGTAGCATGGGGCGATAATTCACCCCTCCACTTT.

The V and J genes are TRBV7-9 and TRBJ1-5, with 8 bases matching TRBD1. Germline values: CDR1 SEHNR, CDR2 FQNEAQ (reference sequence). CDR3 size: 16 residues. Unmatched junction bases numbered 5, after V lost 1 base and J lost 3 bases. The CDR3 reads CASSLGTGTFNQPQHF. The CDR3 DNA reads TGTGCCAGCAGCTTAGGGACAGGGACGTTCAATCAGCCCCAGCATTTT.

The V call is TRBV2, the J call TRBJ2-3; 8 bases are a match to TRBD2. Germline-derived CDR1 and CDR2 are SNHLY and FYNNEI. V trimming: 4 bases; J trimming: 4 bases; junction bases outside the gene matches: 7. This CDR3 is 15 amino acids long. CDR3 loop: CASSAERETADTQYF. The CDR3 DNA is TGTGCCAGCAGTGCTGAGCGGGAGACCGCAGATACGCAGTATTTT.

This chain joins TRBV14 and TRBJ1-1; D gene ambiguous. The germline gives CDR1 SGHDN, CDR2 FVKESK. V gave up 5 bases and J gave up 1 base, with 8 bases separating them. CDR3 length equals 13 residues. The CDR3 coding sequence is TGTGCCAGCAGCTCACTTGGGAACACTGAAGCTTTCTTT. This sequence encodes CASSSLGNTEAFF. The variable domain in full, completed from reference TRBV14 and TRBJ1-1, reads EAGVTQFPSHSVIEKGQTVTLRCDPISGHDNLYWYRRVMGKEIKFLLHFVKESKQDESGMPNNRFLAERTGGTYSTLKVQPAELEDSGVYFCASSSLGNTEAFFGQGTRLTVV.

The chain carries TRBV5-1 and TRBJ2-3; the D is unclear. The CDR3 contains 13 residues. Trimming removed 5 bases from V and 2 bases from J, with 9 bases in between. The germline CDR1 and CDR2 sequences are SGHRS and YFSETQ. The CDR3 region has the DNA TGCGCCAGCAGTATACATTTCACAGATACGCAGTATTTT. Protein: CASSIHFTDTQYF. Full variable domain (outside the CDR3, taken from reference TRBV5-1 and TRBJ2-3): KAGVTQTPRYLIKTRGQQVTLSCSPISGHRSVSWYQQTPGQGLQFLFEYFSETQRNKGNFPGRFSGRQFSNSRSEMNVSTLELGDSALYLCASSIHFTDTQYFGPGTRLTVL.

V and J are TRBV5-1 and TRBJ1-3; possible D gene TRBD1, 6 bases. V lost 3 bases and J lost 2, with 12 bases in between. This CDR3 is 15 amino acids long. The V gene's germline CDR1 is SGHRS and CDR2 YFSETQ. CDR3 nucleotide sequence: TGCGCCAGCAGCTCATACAGGGAACCTGGAAACACCATATATTTT. This translates into CASSSYREPGNTIYF.

V gene TRBV7-8 combines with J gene TRBJ1-1, with no clear D. V shed 2 bases and J shed 1 base, with 8 bases lying between them. CDR1 is SGHVS, CDR2 FQNEAQ, per germline. This CDR3 has 14 residues. CDR3 loop: CASSLMAGNTEAFF. The CDR3 nucleotides read TGTGCCAGCAGCTTAATGGCGGGGAACACTGAAGCTTTCTTT.

The rearrangement links TRBV19 to TRBJ1-1; D is undetermined. The CDR3 loop spans 12 amino acids. Germline V gives CDR1 LNHDA, CDR2 SQIVND (reference sequence). V lost 7 bases to trimming and J lost 1 base, with 7 bases between them. The CDR3 DNA follows: TGTGCCAGTAAGCATGCGAACACTGAAGCTTTCTTT. This sequence encodes CASKHANTEAFF.

The rearrangement joins TRBV28 to TRBJ1-5; TRBD1 might be the D (6 bases). CDR1 MDHEN and CDR2 SYDVKM come from the germline V gene. This CDR3 contains 14 residues. With 3 bases removed from V and 7 bases from J, the gap between germline ends came to 13 bases. In DNA form, the CDR3 reads TGTGCCAGCAGTTTTAACAGGGTGGGCCAGCCCCAGCATTTT. Its protein is CASSFNRVGQPQHF.

The genes are TRBV11-2 and TRBJ1-1, with 7 bases that match TRBD1. CDR3 length: 17 amino acids. The trim removed 1 base at V and 3 bases at J, leaving 11 bases unmatched. In germline, CDR1 is SGHAT, CDR2 FQNNGV. CDR3 sequence: CASSLGGRGRMDTEAFF. The CDR3 coding sequence is TGTGCCAGCAGCTTAGGAGGAAGGGGGCGGATGGACACTGAAGCTTTCTTT.

This clone came up a few times. The chain links TRBV18 to TRBJ2-6, with D possibly being TRBD1 (6 bases). Germline V gives CDR1 KGHSH, CDR2 LQKENI. The CDR3 spans 16 residues. The V end lost 3 bases, the J end lost 2 bases, and 11 bases lay between the germline ends. CDR3 DNA sequence: TGTGCCAGCTCACCCTTGGACAGACCTGGGGCCAACGTCCTGACTTTC. Translation gives CASSPLDRPGANVLTF.

This chain joins TRBV2 and TRBJ1-2; a weak D match, TRBD1 (6 bases). Germline V CDR1 and CDR2: SNHLY, FYNNEI. Trimming pared 0 bases from V and 4 bases from J, leaving 9 bases between. The CDR3 is 14 residues long. The chain's CDR3 is CASSEAGTRYGYTF. The CDR3 DNA sequence: TGTGCCAGCAGTGAAGCAGGGACACGCTATGGCTACACCTTC.

The chain recombines TRBV2 with TRBJ1-5, with D unresolved. Germline V gene sequence: CDR1 SNHLY, CDR2 FYNNEI. This CDR3 contains 15 residues. V gave up 8 bases and J gave up 3 bases, with 17 bases separating them. DNA for the CDR3: TGTGCCAGCCGACAACTCACGCCCCCCAATCAGCCCCAGCATTTT. Translated: CASRQLTPPNQPQHF. The full variable domain, with the rest looked up from reference TRBV2 and TRBJ1-5, is EPEVTQTPSHQVTQMGQEVILRCVPISNHLYFYWYRQILGQKVEFLVSFYNNEISEKSEIFDDQFSVERPDGSNFTLKIRSTKLEDSAMYFCASRQLTPPNQPQHFGDGTRLSIL.